The entry that follows covers one T cell receptor beta chain sequence. The antigen is unknown. CDR3 length: 11 amino acids. Germline assignment: CDR1 DFQATT and CDR2 SNEGSKA (reference sequence). The V end was cut by 6 bases, the J end by 7 bases, with 10 bases between. These data come from a study of identical twins. Study-level findings and limits: Fewer insertions marked abundant cord blood beta clonotypes; young adult naive trended weakly, memory not at all.

A single record per CDR3 protein comes from TCRdb applying MiXCR to the 5' RACE reads. The table lists 450,000 to 650,000 distinct CDR3 sequences, 9% to 10% of them singletons. These data are also associated with another study on yellow fever vaccine responses in identical twins.

This TCR was recovered from a woman between 18 and 29 years old in good health. Specimen: PBMCs. The J gene is TRBJ2-1, the V gene TRBV20-1; weak D call: TRBD1 (5 bases). CDR3 nucleotide sequence: TGCAGTGCCCCAAGGGGTAATGAGCAGTTCTTC. Protein product: CSAPRGNEQFF.